The TCR beta chain described here comes from a study of graft-versus-host responses after intestinal transplantation. Study as a whole: Recipients were all induced with anti-thymocyte globulin, then given tacrolimus and steroids for about three years. Overall study results and limits: The presence of high graft-versus-host to host-versus-graft clonal ratios in allografts characterized patients with graft-donor T cell macrochimerism.

Germline V gene sequence: CDR1 MNHNS, CDR2 SASEGT. The J segment lost 4 bases and the V segment lost 0 bases, leaving 5 bases of the junction unmatched. The CDR3 covers 15 residues. Profiling relied on immunoSEQ multiplex PCR, and the TCRdb table lists in-frame clones only, not all of them. Of around 25,000 clones detected, 40% appear once; the ten largest clones hold about 0.7%. The study plated some 200,000 CFSE-labeled responders with some 200,000 irradiated, violet-dye-labeled stimulators. CD4 and CD8 responders that proliferated in the reaction were FACS-sorted. The chain is built from TRBV6-1 and TRBJ2-5, with 7 bases fitting TRBD2. Source: alloreactive CD4+ T cells from a mixed lymphocyte reaction culture, taken before intestinal transplant. Subset here: CFSE-low proliferating T cells sorted from roughly 6-day pre-transplant mixed lymphocyte reaction (GvH or HvG direction). The clonotype comes from a human patient who received an intestinal transplant. The CDR3 sequence is CASSEARTRIETQYF. The DNA of the CDR3 is TGTGCCAGCAGTGAAGCGCGGACTAGAATAGAGACCCAGTACTTC.